Listed below are T cell receptor beta chains from one sample, sequenced in a study of blood T cell repertoires in COVID-19. TCRdb's table, derived via immunoSEQ multiplex PCR, lists solely in-frame clones and lacks some. This table holds roughly 380,000 clones, 75% to 90% found once. Specimen: peripheral blood. These receptors were collected from a woman between 40 and 55 years old with COVID-19, enrolled during active disease. CDR3s include the opening cysteine and the closing phenylalanine or tryptophan. Each record gives: J gene, clone size, V gene, D gene, CDR3 protein, CDR3 DNA. D genes are given only for firm matches. Clone size is shown for a subset of rows, as once, few, many or a class of expanded clone.

>TRBJ2-7|NA|TRBV20-1|NA
CSAIQGIEQYF
TGCAGTGCGATCCAGGGGATCGAGCAGTACTTC
>TRBJ2-1|NA|TRBV27|TRBD2
CASSLSSLAGGIPPHYNEQFF
TGTGCCAGCAGTTTATCCTCACTAGCGGGAGGGATCCCGCCCCACTACAATGAGCAGTTCTTC
>TRBJ2-1|NA|TRBV18|NA
CASSPGQSGTGNEQFF
TGTGCCAGCTCACCAGGACAGAGTGGAACTGGCAATGAGCAGTTCTTC
>TRBJ2-3|once|TRBV7-3|TRBD2
CASSFIAGDTQYF
TGTGCCAGCAGCTTCATAGCGGGAGATACGCAGTATTTT
>TRBJ2-6|NA|TRBV5-5|NA
CASSLAGLQGSGANVLTF
TGTGCCAGCAGCTTGGCGGGACTACAGGGTTCTGGGGCCAACGTCCTGACTTTC
>TRBJ1-5|NA|TRBV19|NA
CASKKGPAENQPQHF
TGTGCCAGTAAAAAGGGGCCAGCAGAGAATCAGCCCCAGCATTTT
>TRBJ1-6|NA|TRBV5-4|TRBD1
CASSLSGGGAVRNSPLHF
TGTGCCAGCAGCTTGAGCGGAGGGGGCGCGGTCAGGAATTCACCCCTCCACTTT
>TRBJ2-7|NA|TRBV6-2/TRBV6-3|NA
CASSLGLFSPEQYF
TGTGCCAGCAGTTTGGGACTGTTCTCCCCCGAGCAGTACTTC
>TRBJ2-1|NA|TRBV7-9|TRBD1
CASSFGTGTFNEQFF
TGTGCCAGCAGCTTCGGGACAGGGACCTTCAATGAGCAGTTCTTC
>TRBJ1-6|many|TRBV7-9|TRBD1
CASRRTGSSYNSPLHF
TGTGCCAGCAGGAGGACAGGGAGCTCCTATAATTCACCCCTCCACTTT
>TRBJ1-2|NA|TRBV7-8|NA
CASSLGNRRDGYTF
TGTGCCAGCAGCTTAGGTAACCGGAGGGATGGCTACACCTTC
>TRBJ2-3|NA|TRBV30|TRBD2
CAWSVGTSGGATDTQYF
TGTGCCTGGAGCGTGGGGACTAGCGGGGGGGCGACAGATACGCAGTATTTT
>TRBJ1-6|NA|TRBV7-9|NA
CASSSSQGSNSPLHF
TGTGCCAGCAGCTCCTCACAGGGATCAAATTCACCCCTCCACTTT
>TRBJ2-1|NA|TRBV28|NA
CASKSEAGGHEQFF
TGTGCCAGCAAAAGTGAGGCAGGGGGGCATGAGCAGTTCTTC
>TRBJ2-1|NA|TRBV15|NA
CATSRVNGAGPTGREQFF
TGTGCCACCAGCAGAGTTAACGGGGCGGGGCCAACGGGTCGTGAGCAGTTCTTC
>TRBJ2-7|once|TRBV28|NA
CASRPLPGAAKYF
TGTGCCAGCAGGCCTCTACCGGGAGCCGCCAAGTACTTC
>TRBJ2-1|NA|TRBV7-2|TRBD2
CASSPSPLSGIGYEQFF
TGTGCCAGCAGCCCCTCTCCCCTTAGCGGGATAGGCTATGAGCAGTTCTTC
>TRBJ1-4|NA|TRBV2|TRBD1
CASSTGTGSGKLFF
TGTGCCAGCAGTACCGGGACAGGCAGTGGAAAACTGTTTTTT
>TRBJ2-1|NA|TRBV3-1/TRBV3-2|TRBD2
CASSQEGRLAGVHNEQFF
TGTGCCAGCAGCCAAGAGGGTCGGCTAGCGGGAGTACACAATGAGCAGTTCTTC
>TRBJ1-5|NA|TRBV6-5|NA
CASSSLGGGNQPQHF
TGTGCCAGCAGTTCCTTAGGGGGGGGGAATCAGCCCCAGCATTTT
>TRBJ2-1|NA|TRBV3-1/TRBV3-2|TRBD1
CASSLRDGWGQYNEQFF
TGTGCCAGCAGCCTAAGGGACGGTTGGGGACAGTACAATGAGCAGTTCTTC
>TRBJ1-5|NA|TRBV7-8|NA
CASSLGVQGPQPQHF
TGTGCCAGCAGCTTAGGGGTCCAGGGTCCTCAGCCCCAGCATTTT
>TRBJ1-6|NA|TRBV30|NA
CAWSTGSSYNSPLHF
TGTGCCTGGAGTACGGGGAGCTCCTATAATTCACCCCTCCACTTT
>TRBJ2-7|NA|TRBV15|TRBD1
CATEPRDREDEQYF
TGTGCCACCGAGCCCCGGGACAGAGAAGACGAGCAGTACTTC
>TRBJ1-2|NA|TRBV5-4|NA
CASSLDRVSYGYTF
TGTGCCAGCAGCTTGGACCGGGTTTCCTATGGCTACACCTTC
>TRBJ1-4|NA|TRBV6-2/TRBV6-3|NA
CASSRTASATTNEKLFF
TGTGCCAGCAGTCGGACAGCCTCTGCTACAACTAATGAAAAACTGTTTTTT
>TRBJ2-7|NA|TRBV15|TRBD1
CATSRHTGGGNEQYF
TGTGCCACCAGCAGACACACAGGGGGCGGGAACGAGCAGTACTTC
>TRBJ1-2|NA|TRBV12-3/TRBV12-4|TRBD1
CASSLRGEWTF
TGTGCCAGCAGCCTCAGGGGGGAGTGGACCTTC
>TRBJ1-1|NA|TRBV19|NA
CASKVRGNTEAFF
TGTGCCAGTAAGGTCAGGGGTAACACTGAAGCTTTCTTT
>TRBJ2-1|NA|TRBV19|TRBD1
CASSRGTGNYNEQFF
TGTGCCAGTAGTAGAGGGACAGGGAATTACAATGAGCAGTTCTTC
>TRBJ1-5|NA|TRBV7-6|TRBD1
CASSLRTGESNQPQHF
TGTGCCAGCAGCTTACGGACAGGGGAGAGCAATCAGCCCCAGCATTTT
>TRBJ2-7|NA|TRBV28|TRBD2
CASSRSGRRDEQYF
TGTGCCAGCAGCCGAAGCGGGAGACGCGACGAGCAGTACTTC
>TRBJ2-3|NA|TRBV13|NA
CASSYSGGDTQYF
TGTGCCAGCAGTTATTCCGGAGGAGATACGCAGTATTTT
>TRBJ2-7|NA|TRBV10-3|NA
CAISERRGPYEQYF
TGTGCCATCAGTGAGAGGAGGGGGCCTTACGAGCAGTACTTC
>TRBJ1-3|NA|TRBV9|NA
CASSGAVGSGNTIYF
TGTGCCAGCAGCGGAGCGGTTGGCTCTGGAAACACCATATATTTT
>TRBJ1-6|NA|TRBV9|TRBD1
CASSGPGTGDSPLHF
TGTGCCAGCAGCGGCCCCGGGACAGGGGACTCACCCCTCCACTTT
>TRBJ2-3|few|TRBV7-9|NA
CASSLVGLASDTQYF
TGTGCCAGCAGCTTAGTAGGCCTAGCGTCAGATACGCAGTATTTT
>TRBJ1-2|NA|TRBV30|NA
CAWSRGNYGYTF
TGTGCCTGGAGTCGGGGGAACTATGGCTACACCTTC
>TRBJ1-5|NA|TRBV19|NA
CASGRLADGGSNQPQHF
TGTGCCAGTGGCCGCCTAGCGGACGGGGGAAGCAATCAGCCCCAGCATTTT
>TRBJ1-2|once|TRBV7-8|NA
CASSLRAGLRGYTF
TGTGCCAGCAGCTTACGCGCAGGGTTGCGGGGCTACACCTTC